One and the same sample provided the 19 T cell receptor beta chains below, sequenced in a study of blood T cell repertoires in COVID-19. Generated by immunoSEQ multiplex PCR, the TCRdb table keeps only in-frame clones and is missing some. Among 220,000 or so clones, roughly 82% were seen once, and the ten largest hold approximately 2.1%. Source material: PBMCs or T cells enriched from blood (not recorded which). The receptor set was obtained from a woman between 50 and 59 years old who had recovered from COVID-19.

V usage is TRBV4-2 and J usage is TRBJ1-4, with 7 bases that match TRBD1. Per the germline V gene, CDR1 is LGHNA and CDR2 is YNFKEQ. The V and J ends lost 3 bases and 5 bases, in that order; junction bases with no gene match: 9. The CDR3 is 16 residues long. CDR3 in amino acids: CASSQDLQGLNEKLFF. In nucleotides, the CDR3 is TGTGCCAGCAGCCAGGACCTACAGGGGTTGAATGAAAAACTGTTTTTT.

This chain links TRBV5-1 with TRBJ2-5; 9 bases are a match to TRBD1. The CDR3 spans 15 residues. Trimming removed 1 base from V and 4 bases from J; junction bases left unmatched: 5. Germline values: CDR1 SGHRS, CDR2 YFSETQ. Here the CDR3 DNA reads TGCGCCAGCAGCTTGCCGACAGGGGGTATAGAGACCCAGTACTTC. This codes for CASSLPTGGIETQYF. Together with reference TRBV5-1 and TRBJ2-5, the CDR3 gives the full variable domain: KAGVTQTPRYLIKTRGQQVTLSCSPISGHRSVSWYQQTPGQGLQFLFEYFSETQRNKGNFPGRFSGRQFSNSRSEMNVSTLELGDSALYLCASSLPTGGIETQYFGPGTRLLVL.

Only a few counts were recorded for this clone. The chain has TRBV28 and TRBJ2-5; weak D call: TRBD2 (5 bases). From germline, CDR1 is MDHEN and CDR2 SYDVKM. CDR3 size: 13 residues. V was shortened by 5 bases and J by 5 bases, with 12 bases between the two germline ends. The CDR3 DNA is TGTGCCAGCAGTCCGGGGAGAAGGGAGACCCAGTACTTC. It is translated as CASSPGRRETQYF.

The chain combines TRBV19 with TRBJ1-2; 7 bases fit TRBD1. Per germline, CDR1 LNHDA and CDR2 SQIVND (reference sequence). CDR3 length equals 14 residues. V lost 4 bases, J lost 4 bases, and 6 bases stayed unmatched. CDR3 region: CASSRQGVAYGYTF. The CDR3 DNA reads as TGTGCCAGTAGTAGGCAGGGGGTCGCCTATGGCTACACCTTC.

The J gene is TRBJ2-5, the V gene TRBV5-5; D is unresolved. V was clipped by 2 bases and J by 9 bases, with 14 bases between them. The CDR3 is made up of 13 amino acids. Germline V gene lookup returns CDR1 SGHKS and CDR2 YYEKEE (reference sequence). CDR3 DNA: TGTGCCAGCAGCTTCGACGGAGTCGGGTCCCAGTACTTC. Its translation: CASSFDGVGSQYF.

V gene TRBV18 combines with J gene TRBJ1-1, with D tentatively TRBD1 (5 bases). Between the trimmed V and J ends, which lost 1 base and 2 bases, there was a span of 14 bases. The CDR3 runs 16 residues. Germline CDR1 and CDR2: KGHSH and LQKENI. CDR3 residues: CASSPQRQRGNTEAFF. CDR3 coding DNA: TGTGCCAGCTCACCACAGAGACAGCGGGGAAACACTGAAGCTTTCTTT.

This chain joins TRBV2 and TRBJ2-2; D is uncertain. This CDR3 region has 13 residues. Germline V lookup: CDR1 SNHLY, CDR2 FYNNEI. V lost 7 bases and J lost 7, with 13 bases in between. Written as DNA, the CDR3 is TGTGCCAGCATTGGGCTTCGCGTCGGGGAGCTGTTTTTT. This codes for CASIGLRVGELFF. Combining the CDR3 with reference TRBV2 and TRBJ2-2 gives the whole variable domain EPEVTQTPSHQVTQMGQEVILRCVPISNHLYFYWYRQILGQKVEFLVSFYNNEISEKSEIFDDQFSVERPDGSNFTLKIRSTKLEDSAMYFCASIGLRVGELFFGEGSRLTVL.

The genes are TRBV19 and TRBJ2-2, with D tentatively TRBD2 (5 bases). The CDR3 sequence is 16 residues long. V dropped 0 bases and J dropped 6 bases, with 14 bases sitting between them. CDR1 is LNHDA and CDR2 is SQIVND in the germline V gene (reference sequence). CDR3 DNA: TGTGCCAGTAGTATAGATTCTAGTCGGAGGTCCGGGGAGCTGTTTTTT. Its protein product is CASSIDSSRRSGELFF. The full variable domain, in which reference TRBV19 and TRBJ2-2 provide the parts outside the CDR3, is DGGITQSPKYLFRKEGQNVTLSCEQNLNHDAMYWYRQDPGQGLRLIYYSQIVNDFQKGDIAEGYSVSREKKESFPLTVTSAQKNPTAFYLCASSIDSSRRSGELFFGEGSRLTVL.

The CDR3 bases are TGTGCCAGCAGTTACTCGGGACAGGGGGTTTCCGAGCAGTACTTC. Its protein is CASSYSGQGVSEQYF. The chain combines TRBV6-5 with TRBJ2-7; 11 nucleotides agree with TRBD1. Looked up from germline, CDR1 is MNHEY and CDR2 is SVGAGI. J gave up 6 bases and V 0 bases, and 4 bases lay outside the gene matches. CDR3 length: 15 residues.

The J gene is TRBJ1-4, the V gene TRBV11-3, with TRBD1 matching 8 bases. The CDR3 is 13 residues long. With 8 bases clipped from V and 6 bases from J, the junction kept 5 bases outside the gene matches. Germline lookup yields CDR1 SGHNT and CDR2 YENEEA. The CDR3 nucleotides are TGTGCCAGCGCCGACAGGGGTTATGAAAAACTGTTTTTT. As protein: CASADRGYEKLFF. The entire variable domain, with the rest obtained from reference TRBV11-3 and TRBJ1-4, is as follows: EAGVVQSPRYKIIEKKQPVAFWCNPISGHNTLYWYLQNLGQGPELLIRYENEEAVDDSQLPKDRFSAERLKGVDSTLKIQPAELGDSAVYLCASADRGYEKLFFGSGTQLSVL.

This clone was recorded once. This chain uses TRBV3-1 (or the pseudogene TRBV3-2) with TRBJ2-4, with 7 bases lining up with TRBD1. V lost 4 bases to trimming and J lost 4 bases; unmatched junction nucleotides: 1. Germline lookup yields CDR1 LGHDT and CDR2 YNNKEL (reference sequence). CDR3 length: 13 residues. CDR3 in DNA: TGTGCCAGCAGCCTGGGACAGAAAAACATTCAGTACTTC. This encodes CASSLGQKNIQYF.

The chain uses TRBV27 and TRBJ1-2; tentative D call: TRBD1 (6 bases). Trimming cost V 3 bases and J 6 bases, with 11 bases left between them. This CDR3 has 13 amino acids. Germline values: CDR1 MNHEY, CDR2 SMNVEV (reference sequence). The CDR3 sequence: CASSFRSGDGYTF. The CDR3 DNA is TGTGCCAGCAGTTTCAGGTCAGGGGATGGCTACACCTTC.

V is TRBV6-5 and J is TRBJ2-1; 8 bases line up with TRBD2. After removal of 8 bases from V and 6 bases from J, the junction contained 3 bases not matched to a gene. CDR3 length: 12 amino acids. CDR1 and CDR2 (germline): MNHEY, SVGAGI. The CDR3 DNA follows: TGTGCCAGCGGGCTAGCGGGCAATGAGCAGTTCTTC. The encoded protein is CASGLAGNEQFF.

V and J are TRBV15 and TRBJ1-4, with D possibly being TRBD1 (6 bases). The CDR3 has 15 residues. V lost 0 bases to trimming and J lost 7 bases, with 12 bases between them. Germline CDR1 reads LNHNV; CDR2 reads YYDKDF (reference sequence). DNA for the CDR3: TGTGCCACCAGCAGAGACAGGGGTCGGGGTGAAAAACTGTTTTTT. Its protein product is CATSRDRGRGEKLFF.

The chain joins TRBV4-2 to TRBJ1-6, with unresolved D. V shed 0 bases and J shed 14 bases, with 14 bases lying between them. The CDR3 runs 14 residues. Germline CDR1 reads LGHNA; CDR2 reads YNFKEQ. The CDR3 bases are TGTGCCAGCAGCCAAGAACGGGTTAGGGAGGCCCTCCACTTT. It encodes CASSQERVREALHF.

The V and J genes are TRBV6-5 and TRBJ1-6, with 7 bases matching TRBD1. Trimming at V came to 0 bases and at J to 7 bases, leaving 6 bases not matched to a gene. This CDR3 has 16 residues. Germline-derived CDR1 and CDR2 are MNHEY and SVGAGI. The CDR3 sequence: CASSYSTGRWNSPLHF. The CDR3, as DNA: TGTGCCAGCAGTTACTCGACAGGGAGGTGGAATTCACCCCTCCACTTT.

The J gene is TRBJ1-2, the V gene TRBV5-1; D is perhaps TRBD1 (6 bases). The CDR3 runs to 14 residues. Germline V gives CDR1 SGHRS, CDR2 YFSETQ. Trimming took 1 base from V and 1 from J, leaving 8 bases between them. The CDR3, as DNA: TGCGCCAGCAGCTTGCGGACAGATAACTATGGCTACACCTTC. This gives the protein CASSLRTDNYGYTF.

This clone has only one observation. V is TRBV10-1 and J is TRBJ2-1; 11 nucleotides line up with TRBD2. Germline V gives CDR1 WNHNN, CDR2 SYGVQD (reference sequence). The CDR3 consists of 19 residues. V shed 2 bases, J shed 5 bases, and the junction held 14 bases outside the gene matches. The DNA of the CDR3 is TGCGCCAGCAGTGAGCCGGATACTCCAGGACTAGCGGGCGACAATGAGCAGTTCTTC. Amino acid sequence: CASSEPDTPGLAGDNEQFF.

The chain has TRBV27 and TRBJ1-2; D may be TRBD1 (6 bases). The CDR3 contains 14 residues. Germline V CDR1 and CDR2: MNHEY, SMNVEV (reference sequence). Trimming left V 5 bases short and J 5 bases short, with 15 bases between. This CDR3 is CASSTHRDKYGYTF. In DNA, the CDR3 is TGTGCCAGCAGTACTCACCGGGACAAATATGGCTACACCTTC.